The clone carrying this T cell receptor (beta chain) was observed a handful of times. Its antigen is as yet unknown. Germline values: CDR1 SGDLS, CDR2 YYNGEE. The CDR3 consists of 16 residues. Losses at the gene ends were 1 base for V and 2 bases for J; bases not matched to a gene: 8. One heparinised blood draw averaging approximately 100 mL was given by each donor. The authors sorted CD4+ naive, central memory, regulatory and stem cell-like memory cells via CD45RO/CCR7/CD25/CD127/CD95/CD27. TCRB transcripts that were expressed got sequenced, as all of the isolated RNA had been reverse transcribed. Assay used: immunoSEQ multiplex PCR; TCRdb lists only in-frame clones, some missing. The sample holds 160,000 or so clones; 11% are singletons and the top ten take roughly 2%. This specimen comes from a study of beta chain features in type 1 diabetes. Overall study findings and caveats: Lower insertion and higher deletion counts appeared at VDJ junctions in type 1 diabetes patients.

The sequenced sample consisted of central memory CD4+ T cells from blood. The chain carries TRBV9 and TRBJ2-5; TRBD2 aligns across 7 bases. The sequence derives from a man aged 18-30 years in good health. CDR3 sequence reads: CASSVRPSGQQETQYF. CDR3 bases: TGTGCCAGCAGCGTAAGGCCTAGCGGACAACAAGAGACCCAGTACTTC.